The present T cell receptor beta chain was sequenced within a study of regulatory T cells in long-lasting Graves disease. V lost 2 bases and J lost 12, with 10 bases in between. Germline CDR1 MNHNS, CDR2 SASEGT. CDR3 length: 11 residues. Investigators prepared the TCR beta libraries by applying iRepertoire HTBI primers and Arm-PCR of CDR3 regions. Via MiXCR, TCRdb re-called the multiplex PCR reads, giving one row per CDR3 protein. The sample lists over 650,000 distinct CDR3 sequences; about 32% were seen once. As for this clonotype: Its target is not known.

Study-level results: Sample size was small, which may have lowered accuracy. Persistent disease preferred TRBV28, TRBJ1-2 and TRBJ2-5; new disease, TRBV20-1 and TRBJ2-1.

The time point was: persistent/refractory GD, antithyroid drugs over 5 years with positive TRAb. Generation of the TCR library employed RNA extracted from PBMCs. The diagnosis of Graves' disease used American Thyroid Association guidelines. The sequencing here drew on peripheral blood mononuclear cells (PBMCs), taken when the disease was refractory, from a patient treated with antithyroid drugs. The clonotype originates from a female donor with Graves disease. V is TRBV6-1 and J is TRBJ1-1; D gene unclear. The CDR3 loop reads CASSEMGRPFF. The CDR3 DNA is TGTGCCAGCAGTGAAATGGGAAGGCCTTTCTTT.